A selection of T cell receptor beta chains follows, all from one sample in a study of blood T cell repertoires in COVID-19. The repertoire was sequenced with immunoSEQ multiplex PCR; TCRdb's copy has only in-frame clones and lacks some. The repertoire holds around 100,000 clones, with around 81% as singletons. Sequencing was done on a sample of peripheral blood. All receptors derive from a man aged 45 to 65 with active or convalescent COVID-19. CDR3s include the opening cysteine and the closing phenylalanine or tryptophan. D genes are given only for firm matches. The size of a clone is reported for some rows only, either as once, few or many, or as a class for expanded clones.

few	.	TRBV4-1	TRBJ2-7	CASSQGQGEAYEQYF	TGCGCCAGCAGCCAAGGCCAGGGGGAGGCCTACGAGCAGTACTTC
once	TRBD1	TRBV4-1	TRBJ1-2	CASSQDRDSTRAYTF	TGCGCCAGCAGCCAAGATCGGGACAGCACAAGAGCCTACACCTTC
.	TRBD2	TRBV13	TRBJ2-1	CASSSPGGPRSSYNEQFF	TGTGCCAGCAGCTCCCCGGGAGGGCCCCGGAGCTCCTACAATGAGCAGTTCTTC
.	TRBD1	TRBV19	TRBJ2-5	CASRSRQGARETQYF	TGTGCCAGTAGGTCCCGACAGGGGGCGCGGGAGACCCAGTACTTC
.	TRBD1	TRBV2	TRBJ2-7	CASKEGGSSYEQYF	TGTGCCAGCAAGGAAGGGGGCAGCTCCTACGAGCAGTACTTC
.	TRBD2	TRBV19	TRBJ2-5	CASSLAGSSVRTQYF	TGTGCCAGTAGCTTAGCGGGAAGTTCAGTGAGGACCCAGTACTTC
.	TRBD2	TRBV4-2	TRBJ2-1	CASSPQPGLGYNEQFF	TGTGCCAGCAGCCCCCAACCGGGACTAGGCTACAATGAGCAGTTCTTC
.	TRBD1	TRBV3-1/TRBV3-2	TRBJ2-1	CASSQAADRAEQFF	TGTGCCAGCAGCCAAGCTGCGGACAGGGCCGAGCAGTTCTTC
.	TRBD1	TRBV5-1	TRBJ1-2	CASSPGTGQGYTF	TGCGCCAGCAGCCCTGGGACAGGGCAGGGCTACACCTTC
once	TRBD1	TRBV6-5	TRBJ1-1	CASSYGTVGEAFF	TGTGCCAGCAGTTATGGGACAGTCGGGGAAGCTTTCTTT
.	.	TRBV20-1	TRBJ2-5	CSAGRVETQYF	TGCAGTGCTGGTCGGGTGGAGACCCAGTACTTC
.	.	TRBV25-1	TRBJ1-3	CASTRTGGSGNTIYF	TGTGCCAGCACCCGAACGGGGGGCTCTGGAAACACCATATATTTT
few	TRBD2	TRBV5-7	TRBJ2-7	CASRPTSGSSYEQYF	TGTGCCAGCAGACCGACTAGCGGGAGCTCCTACGAGCAGTACTTC
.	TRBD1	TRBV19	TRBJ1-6	CASRETGTGRTPLHF	TGTGCCAGCCGCGAAACCGGGACAGGGAGGACACCCCTCCACTTT
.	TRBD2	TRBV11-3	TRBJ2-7	CASSSPGLAWEQYF	TGTGCCAGCAGCTCCCCGGGACTAGCATGGGAGCAGTACTTC
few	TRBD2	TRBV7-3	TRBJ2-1	CASSGTSGGVGNEQFF	TGTGCCAGCAGCGGGACTAGCGGGGGAGTTGGGAATGAGCAGTTCTTC
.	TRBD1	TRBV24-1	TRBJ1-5	CATSDQGAGGNQPQHF	TGTGCCACCAGTGATCAGGGGGCGGGGGGCAATCAGCCCCAGCATTTT
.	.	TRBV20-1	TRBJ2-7	CSPASREEQYF	TGCAGTCCGGCGAGCAGGGAAGAGCAGTACTTC
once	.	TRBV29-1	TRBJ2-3	CSVPPRGDTQYF	TGCAGCGTTCCCCCCCGGGGAGATACGCAGTATTTT
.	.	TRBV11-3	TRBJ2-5	CASSSRAGLETQYF	TGTGCCAGCAGCTCTCGGGCAGGGCTCGAGACCCAGTACTTC